This is a list of T cell receptor beta chains from one sample in a study of radiation and T cells in renal cell carcinoma. Sequencing used immunoSEQ multiplex PCR; TCRdb keeps in-frame clones, though not all of them. This table has around 100,000 clones, approximately 80% appearing once. This specimen was blood, taken from a patient whose treatment included radiotherapy and nephrectomy. The receptors here all came from a man in his fifties or sixties with renal cell carcinoma. The CDR3 runs from the conserved cysteine through the conserved F or W. The order of the fields is V gene, CDR3 length, clone size, J gene, D gene, CDR3 protein, CDR3 DNA. A D gene is named only where the DNA matches it firmly. Part of the rows lack a size; the others show once, few, many or a class for expanded clones.

TRBV10-1	14	NA	TRBJ1-3	NA	CASSGGISGNTIYF	TGCGCCAGCAGTGGGGGCATCTCTGGAAACACCATATATTTT
TRBV15	15	NA	TRBJ2-5	NA	CATSRDRGETETQYF	TGTGCCACCAGCAGAGATCGAGGGGAAACAGAGACCCAGTACTTC
TRBV5-1	14	NA	TRBJ2-1	NA	CASSPGPPGHEQFF	TGCGCCAGCAGCCCGGGACCACCGGGGCATGAGCAGTTCTTC
TRBV28	12	few	TRBJ2-7	NA	CASQDGLYEQYF	TGTGCCAGCCAAGACGGGCTCTACGAGCAGTACTTC
TRBV6-5	14	NA	TRBJ1-1	NA	CASSWGEGITEAFF	TGTGCCAGCAGTTGGGGTGAGGGTATCACTGAAGCTTTCTTT
TRBV9	13	NA	TRBJ2-5	NA	CASSRDFQETQYF	TGTGCCAGCAGCCGGGACTTCCAAGAGACCCAGTACTTC
TRBV5-1	16	NA	TRBJ1-1	TRBD1	CASSLGAGQGNTEAFF	TGCGCCAGCAGCTTGGGGGCTGGACAGGGGAACACTGAAGCTTTCTTT
TRBV7-6	15	NA	TRBJ1-4	NA	CASSLEGTIHEYLFF	TGTGCCAGCAGCTTAGAGGGGACGATCCATGAGTATCTGTTTTTT
TRBV4-1	12	NA	TRBJ2-7	NA	CASSPGAYEQYF	TGCGCCAGCAGCCCCGGAGCCTACGAGCAGTACTTC
TRBV5-1	15	NA	TRBJ2-1	NA	CASSADTLSSDEQFF	TGCGCCAGCAGCGCGGACACTCTGAGCAGCGATGAGCAGTTCTTC
TRBV25-1	17	NA	TRBJ2-4	TRBD1	CASSEDDRAVAKNIQYF	TGTGCCAGCAGTGAAGACGACAGGGCAGTAGCCAAAAACATTCAGTACTTC
TRBV6-1	13	few	TRBJ1-1	NA	CASDGPRDTEAFF	TGTGCCAGCGATGGGCCAAGGGACACTGAAGCTTTCTTT
TRBV15	14	NA	TRBJ2-5	NA	CATSTPGIQETQYF	TGTGCCACCAGCACCCCAGGGATTCAAGAGACCCAGTACTTC
TRBV18	13	NA	TRBJ1-2	NA	CASSPRADYGYTF	TGTGCCAGCTCACCACGGGCCGACTATGGCTACACCTTC